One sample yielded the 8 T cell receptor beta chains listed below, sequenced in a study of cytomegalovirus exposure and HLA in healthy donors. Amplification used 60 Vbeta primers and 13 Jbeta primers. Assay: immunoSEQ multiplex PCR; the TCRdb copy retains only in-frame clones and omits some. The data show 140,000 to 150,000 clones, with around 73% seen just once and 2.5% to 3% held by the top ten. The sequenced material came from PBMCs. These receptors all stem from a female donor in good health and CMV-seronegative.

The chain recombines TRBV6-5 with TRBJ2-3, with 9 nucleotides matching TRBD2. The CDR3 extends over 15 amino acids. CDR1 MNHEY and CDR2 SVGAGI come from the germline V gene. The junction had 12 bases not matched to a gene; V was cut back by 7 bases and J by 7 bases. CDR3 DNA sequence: TGTGCCAGCACCGGTCTGGCGGGAGGGCCGCATACGCAGTATTTT. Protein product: CASTGLAGGPHTQYF.

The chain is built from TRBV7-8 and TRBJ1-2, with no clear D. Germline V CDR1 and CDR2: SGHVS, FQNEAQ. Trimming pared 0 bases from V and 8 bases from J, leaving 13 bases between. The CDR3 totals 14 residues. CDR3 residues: CASSLAQEVRGYTF. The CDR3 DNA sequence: TGTGCCAGCAGCTTAGCCCAAGAGGTGCGGGGCTACACCTTC.

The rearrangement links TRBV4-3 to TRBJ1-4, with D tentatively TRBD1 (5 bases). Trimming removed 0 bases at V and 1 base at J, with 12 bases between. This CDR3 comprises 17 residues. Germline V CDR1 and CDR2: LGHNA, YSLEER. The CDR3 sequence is CASSQDTGGGTNEKLFF. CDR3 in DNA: TGCGCCAGCAGCCAAGATACCGGGGGAGGAACTAATGAAAAACTGTTTTTT.

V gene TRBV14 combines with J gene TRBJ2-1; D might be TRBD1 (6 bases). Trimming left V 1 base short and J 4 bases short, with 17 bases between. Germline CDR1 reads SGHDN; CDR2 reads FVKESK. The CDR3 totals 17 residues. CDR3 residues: CASSQGVLRGRYNEQFF. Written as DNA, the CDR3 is TGTGCCAGCAGCCAAGGGGTCCTTAGGGGGAGATACAATGAGCAGTTCTTC.

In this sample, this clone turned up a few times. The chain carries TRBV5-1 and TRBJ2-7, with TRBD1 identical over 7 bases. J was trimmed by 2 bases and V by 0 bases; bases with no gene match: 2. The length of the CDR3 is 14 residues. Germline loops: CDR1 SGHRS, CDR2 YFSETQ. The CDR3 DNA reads TGCGCCAGCAGCTTGGAGGACAGGCCCTACGAGCAGTACTTC. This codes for CASSLEDRPYEQYF.

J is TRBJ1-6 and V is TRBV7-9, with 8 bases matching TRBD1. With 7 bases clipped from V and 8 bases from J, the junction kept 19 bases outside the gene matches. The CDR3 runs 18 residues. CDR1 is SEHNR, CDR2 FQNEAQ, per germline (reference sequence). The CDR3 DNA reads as TGTGCCAGCAACACAGCCCGTAAGACAGGGGTGATGGATTCACCCCTCCACTTT. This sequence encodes CASNTARKTGVMDSPLHF.

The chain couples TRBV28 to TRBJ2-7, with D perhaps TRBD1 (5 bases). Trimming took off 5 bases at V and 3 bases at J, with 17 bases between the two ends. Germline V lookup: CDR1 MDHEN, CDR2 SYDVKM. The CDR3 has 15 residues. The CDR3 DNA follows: TGTGCCAGCAGTCTATCATGGAATCAGGGCTACGAGCAGTACTTC. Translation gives CASSLSWNQGYEQYF.

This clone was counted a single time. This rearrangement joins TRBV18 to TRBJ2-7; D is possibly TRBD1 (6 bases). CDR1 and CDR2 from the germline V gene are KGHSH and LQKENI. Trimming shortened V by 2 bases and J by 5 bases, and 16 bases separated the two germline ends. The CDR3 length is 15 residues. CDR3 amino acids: CASSPLSTGTDEQYF. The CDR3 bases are TGTGCCAGCTCACCATTATCTACAGGGACGGACGAGCAGTACTTC.